The sequence of this T cell receptor beta chain was determined in a study of molecular identifiers for immune sequencing clone quantification. Listed TCR primers, together with previously described methods, were used for the bulk TCR libraries. TCRdb re-called the PCR reads with MiXCR, one entry per CDR3 protein. Here the sample spans 250,000 to 350,000 distinct CDR3 sequences, about 22% being singletons. This clonotype has ten or more counts. CDR1 is DFQATT and CDR2 is SNEGSKA in the germline V gene (reference sequence). J gave up 1 base and V 3 bases, and 4 bases lay outside the gene matches. The CDR3 sequence is 14 residues long.

The chain recombines TRBV20-1 with TRBJ2-3; 7 nucleotides line up with TRBD2. Sample: naive CD8+ T cells from blood, with Jurkat cell RNA spiked in. Subset defined: FACS-sorted CD8+CD4-CCR7+CD45RA+ naive T cells. The sequence came from a human donor in good health. Some libraries in this study had Jurkat cell RNA spiked in. CDR3 amino acids: CSASGAGGTDTQYF. In DNA, the CDR3 is TGCAGTGCTAGCGGGGCGGGGGGCACAGATACGCAGTATTTT.